The rows below give T cell receptor beta chains drawn from one sample of a study of blood T cell repertoires in COVID-19. TCRdb keeps only in-frame clones here, not all; method: immunoSEQ multiplex PCR. The table includes roughly 100,000 clones, under 80% detected once. Sequenced: peripheral blood. The receptors stem from a woman aged 70-85 years with acute or convalescent COVID-19. Each CDR3 is given with its conserved first and last residue. The D gene is left open where the match is weak. A clone size is listed for some rows: how often the clone was seen (once, few, many), or a class if it is expanded.

>TRBJ2-5|TRBV6-5|14|.|.
TGTGCCAGCAGTCCTCCCGGAACTATGGGGACCCAGTACTTC
CASSPPGTMGTQYF
>TRBJ2-7|TRBV14|12|TRBD1|few
TGTGCCAGCAGCCCAGACAGGGGAGAGCAGTACTTC
CASSPDRGEQYF
>TRBJ2-7|TRBV10-2|14|TRBD1|.
TGCGCCAGCAAGCCTGCCGGGACAGGGACCAAGCAGTACTTC
CASKPAGTGTKQYF
>TRBJ2-6|TRBV27|16|TRBD2|.
TGTGCCAGCACTAAACTACGGGGGGCTGGGGCCAACGTCCTGACTTTC
CASTKLRGAGANVLTF
>TRBJ2-3|TRBV5-1|14|TRBD2|.
TGCGCCAGTGGACTAGCGGAGAGCACAGATACGCAGTATTTT
CASGLAESTDTQYF
>TRBJ2-1|TRBV19|17|TRBD2|.
TGTGCCAGTAGTATTTGGGGGGGGTATAGCTCCTACAATGAGCAGTTCTTC
CASSIWGGYSSYNEQFF
>TRBJ2-7|TRBV3-1/TRBV3-2|14|TRBD2|few
TGTGCCAGCAGCCGCCGGGGCGGGGGGGACGAGCAGTACTTC
CASSRRGGGDEQYF
>TRBJ2-7|TRBV2|14|TRBD2|many
TGTGCCAGCAGTGACTTAGCGGGGGGGCCCGAGCAGTACTTC
CASSDLAGGPEQYF
>TRBJ2-6|TRBV4-3|18|.|.
TGCGCCAGCAGCCAACTTGGGGGCTTTTCCTCTGGGGCCAACGTCCTGACTTTC
CASSQLGGFSSGANVLTF
>TRBJ2-4|TRBV2|13|TRBD1|.
TGTGCCAGCACCCCGGGCGGGACAGGATTTCAGTACTTC
CASTPGGTGFQYF
>TRBJ2-5|TRBV4-3|12|.|once
TGCGCCAGCAGCCACAGGGGTGGGACCCAGTACTTC
CASSHRGGTQYF
>TRBJ1-1|TRBV27|15|TRBD1|.
TGTGCCAGCAGATCTGGACAGGTCATGAACACTGAAGCTTTCTTT
CASRSGQVMNTEAFF
>TRBJ2-7|TRBV19|13|TRBD1|once
TGTGCCAGTAGTAGGGGACAGGGCTCCGAGCAGTACTTC
CASSRGQGSEQYF
>TRBJ2-7|TRBV28|15|TRBD1|.
TGTGCCAGCAGTTTATCCGGGACAGGCCCCTACGAGCAGTACTTC
CASSLSGTGPYEQYF
>TRBJ2-5|TRBV4-2|16|TRBD2|.
TGTGCCAGCAGCCAAATGACTAGCGGGGGACAAGAGACCCAGTACTTC
CASSQMTSGGQETQYF
>TRBJ1-1|TRBV5-1|15|.|few
TGCGCCAGCAGCTTGGGGGCAACAGGGATGGCTGAAGCTTTCTTT
CASSLGATGMAEAFF
>TRBJ1-1|TRBV6-2/TRBV6-3|14|TRBD1|.
TGTGCCAGCAGTGGACGACAGGGAAGCACTGAAGCTTTCTTT
CASSGRQGSTEAFF
>TRBJ2-7|TRBV7-9|14|.|many
TGTGCCAGCAGCTTAGATTATAGCAAGCTCGAGCAGTACTTC
CASSLDYSKLEQYF
>TRBJ2-7|TRBV19|12|.|.
TGTGCCAGCCGCCAACACCCCGCCGAGCAGTACTTC
CASRQHPAEQYF
>TRBJ1-2|TRBV14|13|.|.
TGTGCCAGCAGCCAACGGTCGGGCTATGGCTACACCTTC
CASSQRSGYGYTF
>TRBJ1-2|TRBV3-1/TRBV3-2|16|TRBD1|.
TGTGCCAGCAGCCAAAGGTCCTGGACAGGGGGCGCCGGCTACACCTTC
CASSQRSWTGGAGYTF
>TRBJ2-1|TRBV27|16|.|.
TGTGCCAGCAGTTTTCAGGGGACGAGCTCCTACAATGAGCAGTTCTTC
CASSFQGTSSYNEQFF
>TRBJ1-1|TRBV7-8|13|.|.
TGTGCCAGCAGCTGGGGCAGGAACACTGAAGCTTTCTTT
CASSWGRNTEAFF
>TRBJ1-1|TRBV5-3|16|TRBD1|.
TGTGCCAGAAGCTTGGGGACAGGGGAAGAGAACACTGAAGCTTTCTTT
CARSLGTGEENTEAFF
>TRBJ1-5|TRBV19|15|.|.
TGTGCCAGTACCCAGACAGGAGAATGGAATCAGCCCCAGCATTTT
CASTQTGEWNQPQHF
>TRBJ1-1|TRBV30|14|TRBD1|.
TGTGCCTGGAGTATTGGACAGGGGGACACTGAAGCTTTCTTT
CAWSIGQGDTEAFF
>TRBJ2-5|TRBV5-1|15|TRBD1|.
TGCGCCAGCAGCGAAGCCGGGACAGAAGCAGAGACCCAGTACTTC
CASSEAGTEAETQYF
>TRBJ2-5|TRBV6-5|16|.|.
TGTGCCAGCAGTTTAAGGATACGAGGGCTTGAGGAGACCCAGTACTTC
CASSLRIRGLEETQYF
>TRBJ2-1|TRBV11-2|19|TRBD2|.
TGTGCCAGCAGCTTAGATAGTCCCCGACTAGCGGGGGGGCAAGATGAGCAGTTCTTC
CASSLDSPRLAGGQDEQFF